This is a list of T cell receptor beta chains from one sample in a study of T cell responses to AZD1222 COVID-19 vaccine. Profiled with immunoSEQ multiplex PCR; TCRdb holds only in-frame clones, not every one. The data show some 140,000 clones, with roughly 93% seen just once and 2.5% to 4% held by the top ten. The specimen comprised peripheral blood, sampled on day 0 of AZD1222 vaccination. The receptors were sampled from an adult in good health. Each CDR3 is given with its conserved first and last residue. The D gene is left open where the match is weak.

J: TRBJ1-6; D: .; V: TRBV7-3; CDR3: CASSFQPNSPLHF; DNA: TGTGCCAGCAGCTTCCAGCCTAATTCACCCCTCCACTTT
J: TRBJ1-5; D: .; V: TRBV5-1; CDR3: CASSLAPTGGERPQHF; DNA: TGCGCCAGCAGCTTGGCCCCTACGGGAGGGGAAAGGCCCCAGCATTTT
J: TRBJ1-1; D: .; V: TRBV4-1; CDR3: CASSQTTAGGTEAFF; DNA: TGCGCCAGCAGCCAAACCACAGCTGGGGGTACTGAAGCTTTCTTT
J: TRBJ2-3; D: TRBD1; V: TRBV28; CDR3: CASRRQGASTDTQYF; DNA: TGTGCCAGCAGGCGACAGGGGGCTAGCACAGATACGCAGTATTTT
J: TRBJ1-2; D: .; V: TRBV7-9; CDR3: CASSLLQLDYGYTF; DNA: TGTGCCAGCAGCTTACTCCAGCTAGACTATGGCTACACCTTC
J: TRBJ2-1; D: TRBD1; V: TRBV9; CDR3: CASSGRTGHNEQFF; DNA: TGTGCCAGCAGCGGACGGACAGGCCACAATGAGCAGTTCTTC
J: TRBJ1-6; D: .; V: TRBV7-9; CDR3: CASSLAGGGGISPLHF; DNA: TGTGCCAGCAGCTTAGCGGGTGGTGGTGGGATTTCACCCCTCCACTTT
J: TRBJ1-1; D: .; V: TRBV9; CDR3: CASSVGTGTEAFF; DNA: TGTGCCAGCAGCGTGGGTACAGGGACTGAAGCTTTCTTT
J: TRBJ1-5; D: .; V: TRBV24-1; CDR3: CATSDGNQPQHF; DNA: TGTGCCACCAGTGACGGGAATCAGCCCCAGCATTTT
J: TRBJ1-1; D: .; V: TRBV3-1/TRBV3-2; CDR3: CASSLNTEAFF; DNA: TGTGCCAGCAGCCTGAACACTGAAGCTTTCTTT
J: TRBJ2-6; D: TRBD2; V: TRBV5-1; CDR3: CASSETSGRASGANVLTF; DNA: TGCGCCAGCAGCGAGACTAGCGGGAGGGCCTCTGGGGCCAACGTCCTGACTTTC
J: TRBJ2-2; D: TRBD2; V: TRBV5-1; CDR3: CASSVGLAGWTGELFF; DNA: TGCGCCAGCAGCGTAGGACTAGCGGGATGGACCGGGGAGCTGTTTTTT
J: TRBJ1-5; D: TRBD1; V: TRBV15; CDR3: CATSRATGVGQPQHF; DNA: TGTGCCACCAGCAGAGCGACAGGGGTCGGTCAGCCCCAGCATTTT
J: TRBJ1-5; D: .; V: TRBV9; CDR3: CASSVDGYNQPQHF; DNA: TGTGCCAGCAGCGTAGACGGTTACAATCAGCCCCAGCATTTT
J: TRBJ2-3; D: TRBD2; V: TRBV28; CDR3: CASSSIGGNTDTQYF; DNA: TGTGCCAGCAGTTCAATCGGGGGGAACACAGATACGCAGTATTTT
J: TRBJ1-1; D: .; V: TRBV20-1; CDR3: CSARGDAEAFF; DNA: TGCAGTGCTAGAGGGGACGCGGAAGCTTTCTTT
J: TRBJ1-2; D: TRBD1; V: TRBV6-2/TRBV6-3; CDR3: CASSYTGVGYTF; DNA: TGTGCCAGCAGCTATACAGGGGTCGGCTACACCTTC
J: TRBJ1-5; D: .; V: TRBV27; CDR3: CASSLYPPRGSNQPQHF; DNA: TGTGCCAGCAGTTTATATCCCCCACGGGGGAGCAATCAGCCCCAGCATTTT
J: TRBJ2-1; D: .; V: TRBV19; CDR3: CASSPRGDDNEQFF; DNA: TGTGCCAGTAGTCCGCGCGGGGATGACAATGAGCAGTTCTTC
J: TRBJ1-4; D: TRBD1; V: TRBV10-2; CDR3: CASSEPGTGGGEKLFF; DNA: TGCGCCAGCAGTGAGCCCGGGACAGGGGGTGGTGAAAAACTGTTTTTT
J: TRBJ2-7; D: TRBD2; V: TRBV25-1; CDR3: CASSEYLAGAYEQYF; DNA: TGTGCCAGCAGTGAATATCTAGCGGGGGCCTACGAGCAGTACTTC
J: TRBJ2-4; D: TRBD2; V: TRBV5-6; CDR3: CASSIWLGEGRVQYF; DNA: TGTGCCAGCAGCATTTGGTTGGGGGAGGGCCGAGTTCAGTACTTC
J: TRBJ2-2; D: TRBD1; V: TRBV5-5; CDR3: CASSPRQGDTGELFF; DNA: TGTGCCAGCAGCCCTAGGCAGGGGGACACCGGGGAGCTGTTTTTT
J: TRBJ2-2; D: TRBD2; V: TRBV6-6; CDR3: CASSYSSGNAGELFF; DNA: TGTGCCAGCAGTTATTCTAGCGGGAACGCCGGGGAGCTGTTTTTT
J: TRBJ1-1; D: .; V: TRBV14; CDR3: CASSQGMNTEAFF; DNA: TGTGCCAGCAGCCAGGGAATGAACACTGAAGCTTTCTTT
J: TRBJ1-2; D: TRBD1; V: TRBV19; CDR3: CASSFPRGREGGYTF; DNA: TGTGCCAGTAGTTTTCCGAGGGGGCGAGAGGGAGGCTACACCTTC